The rows below give T cell receptor beta chains drawn from one sample of a study of T cell responses to AZD1222 COVID-19 vaccine. Sequencing was performed with immunoSEQ multiplex PCR; in TCRdb, only in-frame clones are kept and a portion is missing. The top ten hold just over 3% of the sample, which has some 130,000 clones, 92% seen once. This sample comprised peripheral blood, obtained on day 0 of AZD1222 vaccination. These receptors all stem from an adult in good health. The CDR3 runs from the conserved cysteine through the conserved F or W. A D gene is named only where the DNA matches it firmly. Clone size is not always given. Where it is, it says once, few, many or a class for expanded clones.

V gene	clone size	D gene	J gene	CDR3 protein	CDR3 DNA
TRBV5-4	NA	TRBD1	TRBJ2-7	CASSSRQGNRVYEQYF	TGTGCCAGCAGCTCCCGACAGGGAAATAGGGTTTACGAGCAGTACTTC
TRBV19	NA	NA	TRBJ1-1	CASRLAGRAEAFF	TGTGCCAGTAGATTGGCAGGGCGGGCTGAAGCTTTCTTT
TRBV29-1	NA	TRBD1	TRBJ1-2	CSAWTGLHGYTF	TGCAGCGCATGGACAGGGCTCCATGGCTACACCTTC
TRBV21-1	NA	NA	TRBJ2-3	CASSKNPGTGGKATQYF	TGTGCCAGCAGCAAAAACCCCGGGACAGGGGGAAAAGCTACGCAGTATTTT
TRBV5-6	NA	TRBD1	TRBJ1-2	CASSPSDRGDYGYTF	TGTGCCAGCAGTCCTAGTGACAGGGGAGACTATGGCTACACCTTC
TRBV7-9	NA	TRBD1	TRBJ2-3	CASSEDPRDRGRWDTQYF	TGTGCCAGCAGCGAGGACCCCCGGGACAGGGGGCGGTGGGATACGCAGTATTTT
TRBV19	NA	NA	TRBJ2-1	CASSTRGPGGGSMDEQFF	TGTGCCAGTAGTACCAGGGGGCCAGGCGGCGGGAGTATGGATGAGCAGTTCTTC
TRBV10-1	few	NA	TRBJ1-5	CASSLGSSYSNQPQHF	TGCGCCAGCAGCCTAGGGTCTTCCTATAGCAATCAGCCCCAGCATTTT
TRBV19	NA	TRBD1	TRBJ1-5	CASSTTGGRNQPQHF	TGTGCCAGTAGTACGACAGGGGGACGAAATCAGCCCCAGCATTTT
TRBV5-1	NA	NA	TRBJ2-1	CASSHGLSSYNEQFF	TGCGCCAGCAGCCACGGACTCAGCTCCTACAATGAGCAGTTCTTC
TRBV5-4	NA	NA	TRBJ2-5	CASSSESGMRATQYF	TGTGCCAGCAGCTCCGAGTCAGGGATGAGGGCGACCCAGTACTTC
TRBV15	NA	NA	TRBJ2-5	CATSRDLGLAETQYF	TGTGCCACCAGCAGAGATTTGGGCCTCGCCGAGACCCAGTACTTC
TRBV10-3	NA	TRBD1	TRBJ1-3	CATKGTGNGNTIYF	TGTGCCACTAAGGGGACAGGGAATGGAAACACCATATATTTT
TRBV18	NA	TRBD1	TRBJ2-1	CASSPGQGPNEQFF	TGTGCCAGCTCACCGGGACAGGGGCCCAATGAGCAGTTCTTC
TRBV12-3/TRBV12-4	NA	NA	TRBJ1-2	CASSLDSPYGYTF	TGTGCCAGCAGCCTTGACAGTCCCTATGGCTACACCTTC
TRBV12-3/TRBV12-4	NA	NA	TRBJ1-2	CATKRMLGYGYTF	TGTGCCACCAAAAGGATGTTGGGCTATGGCTACACCTTC
TRBV4-3	NA	TRBD1	TRBJ2-7	CASSQEDRGYEQYF	TGCGCCAGCAGCCAAGAGGACAGGGGCTACGAGCAGTACTTC
TRBV5-8	NA	TRBD1	TRBJ2-1	CASSRDRYNEQFF	TGTGCCAGCAGCCGGGACAGGTACAATGAGCAGTTCTTC
TRBV24-1	NA	NA	TRBJ2-1	CATSDPRGALVNEQFF	TGTGCCACCAGTGACCCCCGGGGGGCCCTCGTCAATGAGCAGTTCTTC
TRBV10-2	NA	NA	TRBJ2-1	CASTQNIAVDTRYNEQFF	TGCGCCAGCACCCAAAACATAGCCGTAGATACACGCTACAATGAGCAGTTCTTC
TRBV7-9	NA	NA	TRBJ2-3	CASSLGLQGERYF	TGTGCCAGCAGCTTAGGGTTGCAGGGCGAACGATATTTT
TRBV3-1/TRBV3-2	NA	NA	TRBJ1-3	CASSPSADTGNTIYF	TGTGCCAGCAGCCCCTCCGCTGACACTGGAAACACCATATATTTT
TRBV5-5	NA	NA	TRBJ1-1	CASSLLGQGAFF	TGTGCCAGCAGCTTGTTAGGACAAGGAGCTTTCTTT
TRBV28	NA	NA	TRBJ2-4	CASRSFGTSKYF	TGTGCCAGCAGATCCTTCGGGACCTCCAAGTACTTC
TRBV6-2/TRBV6-3	NA	TRBD2	TRBJ2-3	CASSYSIGGRGTDTQYF	TGTGCCAGCAGTTACTCGATCGGCGGGAGGGGCACAGATACGCAGTATTTT
TRBV12-2	NA	NA	TRBJ1-5	CANSDRDGGGQWPQHF	TGTGCAAACAGCGACCGGGACGGTGGGGGGCAATGGCCCCAGCATTTT
TRBV6-5	NA	NA	TRBJ1-2	CASSSTGGGNYGYTF	TGTGCCAGCAGTTCTACTGGGGGGGGGAACTATGGCTACACCTTC
TRBV3-1/TRBV3-2	NA	TRBD2	TRBJ2-4	CASSQDLTSLSGNIQYF	TGTGCCAGCAGCCAAGATCTGACTAGCTTGTCGGGAAACATTCAGTACTTC
TRBV4-3	NA	NA	TRBJ1-1	CASSQDSGIAEAFF	TGCGCCAGCAGCCAAGATTCCGGCATCGCTGAAGCTTTCTTT
TRBV6-5	few	TRBD1	TRBJ2-3	CAIGEGTGATDTQYF	TGTGCCATTGGAGAGGGGACAGGGGCTACAGATACGCAGTATTTT
TRBV6-6	NA	TRBD1	TRBJ1-2	CASSSRTGNNYGYTF	TGTGCCAGCAGTTCTCGGACAGGGAATAACTATGGCTACACCTTC
TRBV7-2	NA	TRBD2	TRBJ2-1	CASSLRGTSGYNEQFF	TGTGCCAGCAGCTTAAGGGGGACTAGCGGATACAATGAGCAGTTCTTC
TRBV10-1	few	TRBD1	TRBJ1-2	CASSGDRPTPAPNYGYTF	TGCGCCAGCAGTGGGGACAGGCCTACCCCAGCCCCTAACTATGGCTACACCTTC
TRBV19	NA	NA	TRBJ2-3	CASRSDTQYF	TGTGCCAGTAGGTCAGATACGCAGTATTTT
TRBV11-3	NA	NA	TRBJ2-3	CASSLPGSGTDTQYF	TGTGCCAGCAGCCTCCCGGGTAGCGGCACAGATACGCAGTATTTT
TRBV12-3/TRBV12-4	NA	NA	TRBJ1-2	CATSPTRNYGYTF	TGTGCCACCTCCCCCACGAGAAACTATGGCTACACCTTC
TRBV18	NA	NA	TRBJ1-3	CASSPNTGPFSSGNTIYF	TGTGCCAGCTCACCAAACACAGGGCCATTCTCCTCTGGAAACACCATATATTTT